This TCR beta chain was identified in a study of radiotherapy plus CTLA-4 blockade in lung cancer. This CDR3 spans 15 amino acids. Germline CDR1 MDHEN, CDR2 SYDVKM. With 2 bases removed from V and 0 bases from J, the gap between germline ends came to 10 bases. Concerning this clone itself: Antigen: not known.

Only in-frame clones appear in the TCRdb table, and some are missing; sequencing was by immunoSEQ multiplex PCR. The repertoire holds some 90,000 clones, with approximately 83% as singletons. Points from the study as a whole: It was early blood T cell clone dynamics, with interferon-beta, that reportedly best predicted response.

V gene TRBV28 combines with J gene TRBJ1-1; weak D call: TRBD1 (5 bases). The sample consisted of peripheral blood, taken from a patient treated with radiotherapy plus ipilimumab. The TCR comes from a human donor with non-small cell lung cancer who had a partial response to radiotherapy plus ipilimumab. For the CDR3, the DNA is TGTGCCAGCAGTTTAATTAGGGGTTTGAACACTGAAGCTTTCTTT. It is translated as CASSLIRGLNTEAFF.